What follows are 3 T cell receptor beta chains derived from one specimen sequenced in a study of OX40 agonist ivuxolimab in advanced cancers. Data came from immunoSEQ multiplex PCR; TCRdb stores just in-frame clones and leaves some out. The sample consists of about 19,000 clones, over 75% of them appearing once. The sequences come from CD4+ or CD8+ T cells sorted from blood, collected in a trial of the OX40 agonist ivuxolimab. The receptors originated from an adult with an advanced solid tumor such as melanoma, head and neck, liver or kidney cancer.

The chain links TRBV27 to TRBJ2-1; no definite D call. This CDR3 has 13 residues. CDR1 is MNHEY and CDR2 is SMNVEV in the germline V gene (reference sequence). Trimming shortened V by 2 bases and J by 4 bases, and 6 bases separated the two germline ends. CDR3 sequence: CASSLDEYNEQFF. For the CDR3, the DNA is TGTGCCAGCAGTTTAGATGAATACAATGAGCAGTTCTTC.

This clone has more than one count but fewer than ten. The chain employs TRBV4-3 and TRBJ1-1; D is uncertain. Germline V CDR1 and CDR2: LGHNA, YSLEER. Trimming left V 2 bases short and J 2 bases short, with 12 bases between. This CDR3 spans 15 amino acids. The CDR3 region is CASSQYASSNTEAFF. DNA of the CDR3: TGCGCCAGCAGCCAATATGCCTCGAGTAACACTGAAGCTTTCTTT.

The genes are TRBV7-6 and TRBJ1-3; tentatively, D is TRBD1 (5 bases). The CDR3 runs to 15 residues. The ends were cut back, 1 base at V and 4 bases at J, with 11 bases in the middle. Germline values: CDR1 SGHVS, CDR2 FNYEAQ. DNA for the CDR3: TGTGCCAGCAGCTTAGGGGGCAGGGACGGAAACACCATATATTTT. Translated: CASSLGGRDGNTIYF. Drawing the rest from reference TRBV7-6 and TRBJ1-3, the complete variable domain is GAGVSQSPRYKVTKRGQDVALRCDPISGHVSLYWYRQALGQGPEFLTYFNYEAQQDKSGLPNDRFSAERPEGSISTLTIQRTEQRDSAMYRCASSLGGRDGNTIYFGEGSWLTVV.